The source of this TCR beta chain is a study of T cells in Graves' hyperthyroidism and ophthalmopathy. The study's findings and limits: Through a model of 13 V-J features, ophthalmopathy was separated from stable hyperthyroidism. The model forecast ophthalmopathy, anticipating it by a median roughly 6 months before onset. Also found in blood were most expanded thyroid clonotypes above 0.001.

About 10 ml of fresh peripheral blood supplied the PBMCs. This clonotype occurred many times. Its antigen is undetermined. The germline CDR1 and CDR2 sequences are GTSNPN and SVGIG (reference sequence). The CDR3 is 18 amino acids. Trimming pared 5 bases from V and 2 bases from J, leaving 27 bases between. Using RNA transcripts as the source, TCR beta CDR3 regions were amplified. First-round RT-PCR with HTBI primers amplified the TCR CDR3 region. Via MiXCR, TCRdb re-called the multiplex PCR reads, giving one row per CDR3 protein. The sample includes nearly 600,000 distinct CDR3 sequences, approximately 13% seen only once; the top ten take around 5.4%.

The rearrangement links TRBV30 to TRBJ1-2, with TRBD1 as a possible D gene (6 bases). Sequenced sample: blood. The TCR originated in a woman aged 25 to 39 with Graves' hyperthyroidism that later progressed to Graves' ophthalmopathy. CDR3 sequence (DNA): TGTGCCTGGGTGCATTACAGGGCCCTAGGACCCCGGAACTATGGCTACACCTTC. Residues: CAWVHYRALGPRNYGYTF.